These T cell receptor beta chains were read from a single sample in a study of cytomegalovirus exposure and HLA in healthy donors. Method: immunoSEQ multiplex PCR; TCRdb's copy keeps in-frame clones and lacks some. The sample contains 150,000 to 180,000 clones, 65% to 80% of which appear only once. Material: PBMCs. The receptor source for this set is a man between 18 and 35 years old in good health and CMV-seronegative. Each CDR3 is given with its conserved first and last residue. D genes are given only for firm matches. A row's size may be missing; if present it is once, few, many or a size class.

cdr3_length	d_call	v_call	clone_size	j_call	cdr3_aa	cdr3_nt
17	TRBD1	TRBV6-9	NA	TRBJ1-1	CASSSQKGRGRNTEAFF	TGTGCCAGCAGTTCGCAGAAGGGCAGGGGGAGGAACACTGAAGCTTTCTTT
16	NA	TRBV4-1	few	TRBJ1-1	CASSRAGTPMNTEAFF	TGCGCCAGCAGCCGCGCCGGGACACCCATGAACACTGAAGCTTTCTTT
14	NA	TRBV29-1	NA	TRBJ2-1	CSVENLYSHNEQFF	TGCAGCGTTGAAAACCTCTACTCCCACAATGAGCAGTTCTTC
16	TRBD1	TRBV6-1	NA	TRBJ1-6	CASSVGRDRGNSPLHF	TGTGCCAGCAGTGTTGGGAGGGACAGGGGCAATTCACCCCTCCACTTT
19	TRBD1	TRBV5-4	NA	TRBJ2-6	CASSYHLGQGAAGANGLTF	TGTGCCAGCAGCTACCACCTAGGACAGGGGGCAGCTGGGGCCAACGGCCTGACTTTC
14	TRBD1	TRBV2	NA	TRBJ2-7	CASSEARGRDEQYF	TGTGCCAGCAGTGAAGCCAGGGGGCGTGACGAGCAGTACTTC
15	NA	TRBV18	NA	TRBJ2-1	CASSLGGASPNEQFF	TGTGCCAGCTCACTAGGGGGGGCCTCTCCTAATGAGCAGTTCTTC
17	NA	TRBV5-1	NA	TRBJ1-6	CASSVTRPSSYNSPLHF	TGCGCCAGCAGCGTTACCAGGCCAAGCTCCTATAATTCACCCCTCCACTTT
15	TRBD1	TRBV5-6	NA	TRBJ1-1	CASSWGDRPYTEAFF	TGTGCCAGCAGCTGGGGGGACAGGCCTTACACTGAAGCTTTCTTT
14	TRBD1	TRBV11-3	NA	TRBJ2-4	CASSSGTDPNIQYF	TGTGCCAGCAGCTCCGGGACAGACCCAAACATTCAGTACTTC
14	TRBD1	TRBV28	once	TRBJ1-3	CASSNGQEGNTIYF	TGTGCCAGCAGCAACGGACAGGAAGGAAACACCATATATTTT
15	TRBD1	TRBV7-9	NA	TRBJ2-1	CASSLARGHYNEQFF	TGTGCCAGCAGCTTAGCCAGGGGGCACTACAATGAGCAGTTCTTC
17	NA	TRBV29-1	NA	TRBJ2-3	CSVGRLMSLREEDTQYF	TGCAGCGTTGGGAGGCTGATGTCGCTCAGGGAGGAAGATACGCAGTATTTT
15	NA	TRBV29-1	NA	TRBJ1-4	CSVAIRGPANEKLFF	TGCAGCGTTGCCATCAGGGGCCCAGCTAATGAAAAACTGTTTTTT
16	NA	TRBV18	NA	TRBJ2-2	CASSDTFRANTGELFF	TGTGCCAGCTCAGACACTTTCAGGGCAAACACCGGGGAGCTGTTTTTT
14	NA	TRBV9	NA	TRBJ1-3	CASSARGPGNTIYF	TGTGCCAGCAGCGCCAGGGGACCTGGAAACACCATATATTTT
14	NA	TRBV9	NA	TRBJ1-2	CASSVGGLGYGYTF	TGTGCCAGCAGCGTAGGTGGGCTTGGCTATGGCTACACCTTC
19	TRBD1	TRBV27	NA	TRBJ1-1	CASSAKGQGASVWVTEAFF	TGTGCCAGCAGTGCTAAGGGACAGGGCGCGTCGGTTTGGGTAACTGAAGCTTTCTTT
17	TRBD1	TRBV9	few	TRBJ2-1	CASSDEQGVPSYNEQFF	TGTGCCAGCAGCGACGAACAGGGGGTACCATCCTACAATGAGCAGTTCTTC
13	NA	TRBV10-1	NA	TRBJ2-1	CASSESHRTRGIF	TGCGCCAGCAGTGAGTCTCATCGGACAAGGGGAATCTTC
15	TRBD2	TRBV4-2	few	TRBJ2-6	CASSRGGSGANVLTF	TGTGCCAGCAGCCGGGGGGGGTCTGGGGCCAACGTCCTGACTTTC
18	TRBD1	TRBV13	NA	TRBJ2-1	CASSLEHDRGREYNEQFF	TGTGCCAGCAGCTTAGAGCATGACAGGGGGAGGGAGTACAATGAGCAGTTCTTC
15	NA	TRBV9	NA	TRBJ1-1	CASSVISRVNTEAFF	TGTGCCAGCAGCGTAATTAGTCGCGTAAACACTGAAGCTTTCTTT
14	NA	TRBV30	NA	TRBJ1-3	CAWSLTVSGNTIYF	TGTGCCTGGAGCCTAACAGTCTCTGGAAACACCATATATTTT
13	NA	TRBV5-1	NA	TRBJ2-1	CASTIQGLNEQFF	TGCGCCAGCACCATACAGGGATTAAATGAGCAGTTCTTC
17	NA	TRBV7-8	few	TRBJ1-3	CASSVYLRGSTGNTIYF	TGTGCCAGCAGCGTTTACCTCAGGGGCTCCACTGGAAACACCATATATTTT
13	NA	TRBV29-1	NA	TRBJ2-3	CSVDRGSTDTQYF	TGCAGCGTTGACCGGGGAAGCACAGATACGCAGTATTTT
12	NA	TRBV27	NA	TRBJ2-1	CASSPPAGEQFF	TGTGCCAGCAGTCCCCCTGCGGGTGAGCAGTTCTTC
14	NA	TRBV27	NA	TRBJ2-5	CASSFRRGRETQYF	TGTGCCAGCAGTTTTAGGCGGGGTCGAGAGACCCAGTACTTC
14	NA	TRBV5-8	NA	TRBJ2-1	CANPRTSSYNEQFF	TGTGCCAACCCAAGAACCAGCTCCTACAATGAGCAGTTCTTC
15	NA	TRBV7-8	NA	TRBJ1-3	CASSLAGRSGNTIYF	TGTGCCAGCAGCTTGGCAGGGCGGTCTGGAAACACCATATATTTT
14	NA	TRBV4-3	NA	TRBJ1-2	CASSFPGSAYGYTF	TGCGCCAGCTCTTTTCCCGGGAGCGCGTATGGCTACACCTTC
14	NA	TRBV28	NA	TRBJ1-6	CASSLDSYNSPLHF	TGTGCCAGCAGTTTGGACAGTTACAATTCACCCCTCCACTTT
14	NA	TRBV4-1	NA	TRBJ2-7	CASSQADRAYEQYF	TGCGCCAGCAGCCAAGCAGACAGAGCTTACGAGCAGTACTTC
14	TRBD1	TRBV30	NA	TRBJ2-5	CTWRGDRGQETQYF	TGTACCTGGAGGGGGGACAGGGGCCAAGAGACCCAGTACTTC
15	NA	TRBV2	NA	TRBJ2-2	CASSEEQGYRGELFF	TGTGCCAGCAGTGAAGAACAGGGATATCGCGGGGAGCTGTTTTTT
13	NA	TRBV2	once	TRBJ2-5	CASSDRRQETQYF	TGTGCCAGCAGCGACAGACGCCAAGAGACCCAGTACTTC
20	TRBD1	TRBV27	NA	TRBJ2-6	CASSPLTRGQGNSGANGLTF	TGTGCCAGCAGTCCGCTAACTAGGGGACAGGGGAACTCTGGGGCCAACGGCCTGACTTTC
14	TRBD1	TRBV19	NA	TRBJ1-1	CASSTGQGNTEAFF	TGTGCCAGTAGTACCGGACAGGGGAACACTGAAGCTTTCTTT
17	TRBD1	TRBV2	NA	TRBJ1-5	CASSYGLDRGRNQPQHF	TGTGCCAGCAGTTACGGTTTGGACAGGGGGCGAAATCAGCCCCAGCATTTT
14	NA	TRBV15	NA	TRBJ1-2	CATSRDQRVHGYTF	TGCGCCACCAGCAGAGATCAACGGGTGCATGGCTACACCTTC
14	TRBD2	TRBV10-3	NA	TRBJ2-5	CATAPGGDQETQYF	TGTGCCACCGCCCCGGGGGGGGACCAAGAGACCCAGTACTTC
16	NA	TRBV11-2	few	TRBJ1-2	CASSLVPQGMDYGYTF	TGTGCCAGCAGCTTAGTTCCCCAGGGGATGGACTATGGCTACACCTTC
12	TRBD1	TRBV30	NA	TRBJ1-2	CAWSQGAKGYTF	TGTGCCTGGAGCCAGGGGGCCAAGGGCTACACCTTC
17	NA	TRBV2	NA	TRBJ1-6	CASRGGKGSSYNSPLHF	TGTGCCAGCAGGGGCGGGAAAGGATCCTCCTATAATTCACCCCTCCACTTT